The present T cell receptor beta chain was sequenced within a study of CD8+ T cells in alopecia areata. The study's findings and limits: In lesional scalp, particularly from alopecia totalis/universalis, clonality was higher than in normal scalp. Mice showed TCR sharing more clearly than patients did, possibly owing to HLA.

Deletions cut 5 bases from V and 0 bases from J, with 11 bases between. This CDR3 contains 16 residues. Germline V gives CDR1 MRHNA, CDR2 SNTAGT. Sequencing relied on a cDNA template that was reverse transcribed from extracted RNA. The repertoire was sequenced with immunoSEQ multiplex PCR; TCRdb's copy has only in-frame clones and lacks some. The table shows more than 200,000 clones, with under 70% occurring only once. This clone came up once. The antigen is unknown. V gene TRBV6-4 combines with J gene TRBJ2-6; a possible D gene is TRBD1 (5 bases). The receptor was isolated from a human donor with alopecia areata. This sample comprised CD4+ T cells sorted from blood, obtained at week 0. The CDR3 DNA reads as TGTGCCAGCAGTTACGGGCAGGGCTCTGGGGCCAACGTCCTGACTTTC. Amino acids: CASSYGQGSGANVLTF.